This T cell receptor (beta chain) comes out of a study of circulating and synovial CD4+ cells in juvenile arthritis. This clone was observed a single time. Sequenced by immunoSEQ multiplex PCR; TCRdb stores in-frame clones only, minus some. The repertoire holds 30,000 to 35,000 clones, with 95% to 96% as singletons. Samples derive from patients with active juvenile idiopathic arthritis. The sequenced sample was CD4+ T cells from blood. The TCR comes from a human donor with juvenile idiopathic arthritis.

CDR3 in amino acids: CATSSTSGWWSNQPQHF. The CDR3 bases are TGTGCCACCAGCAGTACGTCAGGTTGGTGGAGCAATCAGCCCCAGCATTTT. V usage is TRBV15 and J usage is TRBJ1-5; D is unclear. The CDR3 is made up of 17 amino acids. Trimming removed 3 bases at V and 1 base at J, with 16 bases between. Germline assignment: CDR1 LNHNV and CDR2 YYDKDF (reference sequence).